Below are 10 T cell receptor beta chains sequenced from a single sample in a study of blood T cells in healthy people across ages. Primed by a sample-barcoded 5' primer and a J-beta primer mix, a second PCR proceeded for about 7 to 12 cycles. TCRdb passed the 5' RACE reads through MiXCR, listing each CDR3 protein once. The sample lists about 800,000 distinct CDR3 sequences; approximately 25% were seen once. This same sample was also taken into another study, of T cells of mothers and their children.

Sequencing input: blood. All receptors come from a boy between 10 and 17 years old in good health.

This clonotype came up a few times. The rearrangement joins TRBV29-1 to TRBJ2-7; no firm D call. The end of the DNA is better explained by TRBJ2-1, so the J call may be wrong. The CDR3 loop spans 15 amino acids. Germline V lookup: CDR1 SQVTM, CDR2 ANQGSEA. CDR3 DNA: TGCAGCGTTGAAGGGTGGGGTCTAACCTACAATGAGCAGTTCTTC. This encodes CSVEGWGLTYNEQFF.

The chain recombines TRBV5-4 with TRBJ1-4; 7 bases line up with TRBD1. CDR3 size: 17 residues. V lost 0 bases and J lost 7; bases outside the gene matches: 12. Germline V gene data show CDR1 as SGHNT and CDR2 as YYREEE (reference sequence). CDR3 bases: TGTGCCAGCAGCTTGGGTGGGACAGCCATACCTGGTGAAAAACTGTTTTTT. Protein: CASSLGGTAIPGEKLFF.

The genes are TRBV25-1 and TRBJ2-2, with D perhaps matching TRBD1 (6 bases). CDR3 length: 15 amino acids. Germline lookup yields CDR1 MGHDK and CDR2 SYGVNS. The germline V and J ends were trimmed by 1 base and 6 bases, with 12 bases remaining between them. For the CDR3, the DNA is TGTGCCAGCAGTGAATTGACCAGGGGATCCGGGGAGCTGTTTTTT. As protein: CASSELTRGSGELFF.

The gene calls are TRBV29-1 and TRBJ1-2; tentatively, D is TRBD1 (6 bases). Germline V CDR1 and CDR2: SQVTM, ANQGSEA. This CDR3 is built from 13 residues. V shed 3 bases and J shed 6 bases, with 14 bases lying between them. Here the CDR3 reads CSVDQPGAHGYTF. The CDR3 DNA reads as TGCAGCGTTGACCAGCCGGGGGCCCATGGCTACACCTTC.

Many counts were recorded for this clonotype. This rearrangement joins TRBV7-9 to TRBJ2-3, with no clear D. CDR1 and CDR2 from the germline V gene are SEHNR and FQNEAQ (reference sequence). The CDR3 extends over 13 amino acids. V was trimmed by 5 bases and J by 6 bases, leaving 12 bases between them. The CDR3 DNA is TGTGCCAGCAGCGCCGCTCCCGCGGATACGCAGTATTTT. Amino acid sequence: CASSAAPADTQYF. Looking up the rest from reference TRBV7-9 and TRBJ2-3 gives the full variable domain: DTGVSQNPRHKITKRGQNVTFRCDPISEHNRLYWYRQTLGQGPEFLTYFQNEAQLEKSRLLSDRFSAERPKGSFSTLEIQRTEQGDSAMYLCASSAAPADTQYFGPGTRLTVL.

The genes are TRBV20-1 and TRBJ2-3; no clear D. This CDR3 contains 17 residues. Looked up from germline, CDR1 is DFQATT and CDR2 is SNEGSKA (reference sequence). Trimming removed 4 bases at V and 0 bases at J, with 20 bases between. CDR3 sequence reads: CSANSGVRRPSTDTQYF. CDR3 coding DNA: TGCAGTGCTAACTCGGGTGTCCGGAGACCTAGCACAGATACGCAGTATTTT.

V and J are TRBV12-3 or TRBV12-4 and TRBJ2-1; D could derive from TRBD1 or TRBD2 (5 bases each). The CDR3 has 11 amino acids. The germline V and J ends were trimmed by 6 bases and 11 bases, with 11 bases remaining between them. CDR3 protein: CASSLGTKQFF. The CDR3 nucleotides read TGTGCCAGCAGCCTAGGGACGAAGCAGTTCTTC.

This clonotype was recorded a few times. V gene TRBV20-1 combines with J gene TRBJ2-6; 8 bases are a match to TRBD1. Losses at the gene ends were 6 bases for V and 3 bases for J; bases not matched to a gene: 13. Germline lookup yields CDR1 DFQATT and CDR2 SNEGSKA (reference sequence). The CDR3 sequence is 17 residues long. CDR3 in DNA: TGCAGTGCCGAGGGACAGGACGGATGGTATGGGGCCAACGTCCTGACTTTC. Encoded protein: CSAEGQDGWYGANVLTF.

This clonotype was detected only a few times. The chain has TRBV2 and TRBJ1-4, with D hard to call. Germline values: CDR1 SNHLY, CDR2 FYNNEI. V lost 6 bases, J lost 8 bases, and 10 bases lay in between. This CDR3 comprises 12 residues. The CDR3 spells CASRVQSEKLFF. The CDR3 nucleotides are TGTGCCAGCAGGGTCCAGAGCGAAAAACTGTTTTTT.

This clonotype was observed a few times. This sequence joins TRBV12-3 or TRBV12-4 and TRBJ2-5; D is perhaps TRBD1 (6 bases). The J call could be wrong; TRBJ2-1 is a better fit for the DNA end. The CDR3 loop spans 14 amino acids. As DNA, the CDR3 is TGTGCCAGCAGTTCGGTTCTGGGGGCGAATGAGCAGTTCTTC. Amino acid sequence: CASSSVLGANEQFF.